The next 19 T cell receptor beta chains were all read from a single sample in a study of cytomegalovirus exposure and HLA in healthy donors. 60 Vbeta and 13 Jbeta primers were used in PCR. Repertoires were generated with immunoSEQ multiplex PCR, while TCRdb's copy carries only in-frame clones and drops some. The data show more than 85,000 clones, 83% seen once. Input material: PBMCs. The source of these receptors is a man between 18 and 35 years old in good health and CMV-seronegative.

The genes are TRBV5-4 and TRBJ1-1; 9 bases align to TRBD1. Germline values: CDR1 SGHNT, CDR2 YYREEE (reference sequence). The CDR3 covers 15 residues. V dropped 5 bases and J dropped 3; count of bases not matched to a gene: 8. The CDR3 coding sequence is TGTGCCAGCAGTTACGACAGGGGGTGGGACACTGAAGCTTTCTTT. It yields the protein CASSYDRGWDTEAFF.

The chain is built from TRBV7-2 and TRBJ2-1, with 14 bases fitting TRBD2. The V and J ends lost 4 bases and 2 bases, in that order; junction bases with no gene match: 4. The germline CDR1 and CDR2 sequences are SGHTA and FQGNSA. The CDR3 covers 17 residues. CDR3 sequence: CASSWTSGRRTYNEQFF. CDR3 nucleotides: TGTGCCAGCAGCTGGACTAGCGGGAGGAGAACCTACAATGAGCAGTTCTTC.

CDR3 in DNA: TGTGCCAGCAGTTACTCTCCGAGCTCCTACAATGAGCAGTTCTTC. Its translation is CASSYSPSSYNEQFF. The chain employs TRBV6-5 and TRBJ2-1; D gene uncertain. V gave up 0 bases and J gave up 0 bases, with 6 bases separating them. Germline assignment: CDR1 MNHEY and CDR2 SVGAGI. The CDR3 contains 15 residues.

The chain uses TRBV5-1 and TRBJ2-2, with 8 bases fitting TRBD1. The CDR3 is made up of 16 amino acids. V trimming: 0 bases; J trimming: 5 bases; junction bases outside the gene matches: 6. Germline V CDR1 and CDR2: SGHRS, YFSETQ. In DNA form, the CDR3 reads TGCGCCAGCAGCTTGGTCACAGGGGGTCTTACCGGGGAGCTGTTTTTT. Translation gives CASSLVTGGLTGELFF.

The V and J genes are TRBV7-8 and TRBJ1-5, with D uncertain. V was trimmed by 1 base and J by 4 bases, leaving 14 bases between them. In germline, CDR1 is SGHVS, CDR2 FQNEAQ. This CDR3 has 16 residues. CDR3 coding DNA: TGTGCCAGCAGCTTAGGGAGGGCGGGGAGGAATCAGCCCCAGCATTTT. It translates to CASSLGRAGRNQPQHF. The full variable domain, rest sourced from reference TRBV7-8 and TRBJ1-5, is GAGVSQSPRYKVAKRGQDVALRCDPISGHVSLFWYQQALGQGPEFLTYFQNEAQLDKSGLPSDRFFAERPEGSVSTLKIQRTQQEDSAVYLCASSLGRAGRNQPQHFGDGTRLSIL.

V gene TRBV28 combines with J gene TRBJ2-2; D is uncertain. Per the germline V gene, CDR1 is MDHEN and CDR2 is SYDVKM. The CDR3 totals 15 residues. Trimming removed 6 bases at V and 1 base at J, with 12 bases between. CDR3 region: CASSPIALNTGELFF. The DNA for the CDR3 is TGTGCCAGCAGCCCTATAGCCCTGAACACCGGGGAGCTGTTTTTT.

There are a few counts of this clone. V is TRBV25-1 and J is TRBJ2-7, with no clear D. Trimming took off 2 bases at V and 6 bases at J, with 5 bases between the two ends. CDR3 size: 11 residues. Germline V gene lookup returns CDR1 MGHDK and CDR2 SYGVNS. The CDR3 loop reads CASSELGEQYF. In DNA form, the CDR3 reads TGTGCCAGCAGTGAACTAGGCGAGCAGTACTTC.

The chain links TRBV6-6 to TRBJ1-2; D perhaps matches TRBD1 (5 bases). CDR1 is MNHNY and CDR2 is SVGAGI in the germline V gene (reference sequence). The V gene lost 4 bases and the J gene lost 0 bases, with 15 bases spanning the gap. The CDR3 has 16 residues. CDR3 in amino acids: CASSSPGKKANYGYTF. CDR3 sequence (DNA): TGTGCCAGCAGTTCTCCAGGGAAAAAAGCTAACTATGGCTACACCTTC.

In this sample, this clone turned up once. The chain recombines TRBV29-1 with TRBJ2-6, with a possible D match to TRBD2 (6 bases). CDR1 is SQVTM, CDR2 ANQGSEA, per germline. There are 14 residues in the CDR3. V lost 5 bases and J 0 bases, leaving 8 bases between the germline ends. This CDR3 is CSVSGGSGANVLTF. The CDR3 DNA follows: TGCAGCGTTTCCGGGGGCTCTGGGGCCAACGTCCTGACTTTC. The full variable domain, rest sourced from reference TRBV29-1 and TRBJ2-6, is SAVISQKPSRDICQRGTSLTIQCQVDSQVTMMFWYRQQPGQSLTLIATANQGSEATYESGFVIDKFPISRPNLTFSTLTVSNMSPEDSSIYLCSVSGGSGANVLTFGAGSRLTVL.

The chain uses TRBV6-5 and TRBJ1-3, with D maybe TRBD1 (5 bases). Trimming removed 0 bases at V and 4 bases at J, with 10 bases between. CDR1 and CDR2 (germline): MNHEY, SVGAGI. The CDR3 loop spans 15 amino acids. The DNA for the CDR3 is TGTGCCAGCAGTTACTCCCCGGGGGAAGGAAACACCATATATTTT. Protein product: CASSYSPGEGNTIYF.

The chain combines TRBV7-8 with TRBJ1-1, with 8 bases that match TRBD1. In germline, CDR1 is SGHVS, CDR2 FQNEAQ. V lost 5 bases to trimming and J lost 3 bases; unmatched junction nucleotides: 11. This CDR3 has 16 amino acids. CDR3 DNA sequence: TGTGCCAGCAGCCTTTTGAGGCAGGGGGCCGACACTGAAGCTTTCTTT. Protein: CASSLLRQGADTEAFF.

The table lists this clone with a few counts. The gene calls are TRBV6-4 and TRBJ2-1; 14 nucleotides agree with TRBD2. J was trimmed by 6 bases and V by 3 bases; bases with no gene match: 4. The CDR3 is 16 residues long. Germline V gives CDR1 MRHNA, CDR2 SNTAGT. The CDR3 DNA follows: TGTGCCAGCAGTGAGTCCGGGACTAGCGGGAGCAATGAGCAGTTCTTC. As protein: CASSESGTSGSNEQFF.

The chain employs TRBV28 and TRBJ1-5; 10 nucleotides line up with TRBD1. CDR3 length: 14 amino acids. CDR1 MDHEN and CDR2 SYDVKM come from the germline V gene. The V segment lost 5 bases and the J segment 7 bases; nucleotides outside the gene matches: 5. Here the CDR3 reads CASSPGQGYQPQHF. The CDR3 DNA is TGTGCCAGCAGTCCGGGACAGGGGTACCAGCCCCAGCATTTT.

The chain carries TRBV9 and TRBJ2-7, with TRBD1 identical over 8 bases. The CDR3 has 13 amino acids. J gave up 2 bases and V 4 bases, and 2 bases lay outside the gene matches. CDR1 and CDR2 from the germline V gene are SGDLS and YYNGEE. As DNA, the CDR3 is TGTGCCAGCAGCCGACAGGGGACCTACGAGCAGTACTTC. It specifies CASSRQGTYEQYF.

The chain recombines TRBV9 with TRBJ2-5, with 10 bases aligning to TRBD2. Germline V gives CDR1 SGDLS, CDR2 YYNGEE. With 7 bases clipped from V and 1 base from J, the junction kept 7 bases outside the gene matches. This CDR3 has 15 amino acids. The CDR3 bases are TGTGCCAGCGGGGTCGGGACTAGCGTCCAAGAGACCCAGTACTTC. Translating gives CASGVGTSVQETQYF.

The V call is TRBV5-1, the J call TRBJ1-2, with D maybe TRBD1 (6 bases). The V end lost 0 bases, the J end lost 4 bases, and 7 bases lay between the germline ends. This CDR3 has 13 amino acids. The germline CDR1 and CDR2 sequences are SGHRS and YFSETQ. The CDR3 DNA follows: TGCGCCAGCAGCTTGGCGGACAGCTATGGCTACACCTTC. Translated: CASSLADSYGYTF.

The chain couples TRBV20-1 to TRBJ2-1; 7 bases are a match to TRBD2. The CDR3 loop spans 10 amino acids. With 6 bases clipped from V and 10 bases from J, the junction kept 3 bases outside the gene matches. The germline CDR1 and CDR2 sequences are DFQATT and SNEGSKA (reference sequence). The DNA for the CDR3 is TGCAGTGCCGGGAGGCCGGAGCAGTTCTTC. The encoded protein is CSAGRPEQFF.

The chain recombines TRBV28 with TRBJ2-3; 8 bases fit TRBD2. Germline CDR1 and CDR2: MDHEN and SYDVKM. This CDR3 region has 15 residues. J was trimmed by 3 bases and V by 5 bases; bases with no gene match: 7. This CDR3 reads CASSAEGGRTDTQYF. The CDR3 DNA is TGTGCCAGCAGTGCGGAGGGCGGGAGGACAGATACGCAGTATTTT.

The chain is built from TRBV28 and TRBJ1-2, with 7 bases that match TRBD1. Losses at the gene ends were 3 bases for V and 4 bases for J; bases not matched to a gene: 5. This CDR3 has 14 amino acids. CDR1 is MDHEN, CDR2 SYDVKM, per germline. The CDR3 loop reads CASSFPDRTYGYTF. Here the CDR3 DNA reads TGTGCCAGCAGTTTCCCGGACAGGACCTATGGCTACACCTTC.